This entry lists 17 T cell receptor beta chains sequenced from one sample in a study of T-cell reconstitution after alpha-beta-depleted transplantation in children. Unique molecular identifiers were incorporated into the prepared TCRbeta library. TCRdb ran MiXCR on the PCR reads and lists one entry per CDR3 protein. Of hundreds of thousands of distinct CDR3 sequences in the sample, roughly a tenth are singletons; the top ten hold 25% to 30%. The sample was PBMCs, taken before TCRalphabeta/CD19-depleted stem cell transplant. These receptors all stem from a child under two years old with acute myeloid leukemia, due to receive a stem cell transplant.

Many counts were recorded for this clonotype. CDR3 amino acids: CASREGQGSDNEQFF. The CDR3 DNA reads as TGTGCCAGCAGGGAGGGACAGGGCTCGGACAATGAGCAGTTCTTC. V gene TRBV7-9 combines with J gene TRBJ2-1; 9 bases line up with TRBD1. V was pared by 6 bases and J by 5 bases, with 8 bases of the junction left unmatched. The CDR3 consists of 15 residues. In germline, CDR1 is SEHNR, CDR2 FQNEAQ (reference sequence).

In this sample, this clonotype turned up many times. The gene calls are TRBV5-5 and TRBJ1-6; D unclear. This CDR3 has 12 amino acids. V was pared by 7 bases and J by 7 bases, with 9 bases between. The germline CDR1 and CDR2 sequences are SGHKS and YYEKEE (reference sequence). DNA for the CDR3: TGTGCCAGCTTTCGGCTGAATTCACCCCTCCACTTT. Translated, it gives CASFRLNSPLHF.

This chain joins TRBV12-3 or TRBV12-4 and TRBJ2-2; 8 nucleotides agree with TRBD2. J lost 5 bases, V lost 4 bases, and 9 bases had no gene match. The CDR3 covers 16 residues. This chain's CDR3 is CASSSSGTSRTGELFF. CDR3 coding DNA: TGTGCCAGCAGTTCCTCCGGGACTAGTCGAACCGGGGAGCTGTTTTTT.

In its sample, this clonotype was seen many times. V and J are TRBV28 and TRBJ2-7; D could derive from TRBD1 or TRBD2 (6 bases each). The germline V gene has CDR1 MDHEN and CDR2 SYDVKM. Trimming removed 1 base from V and 4 bases from J, with 11 bases in between. This CDR3 spans 14 amino acids. For the CDR3, the DNA is TGTGCCAGCAGTTTATATCAGGGGAGGTACGAGCAGTACTTC. Its translation: CASSLYQGRYEQYF.

This clonotype has only one observation. A much larger clone differs by one base, so this may be a read error. The rearrangement links TRBV25-1 to TRBJ2-1; 10 nucleotides line up with TRBD2. In germline, CDR1 is MGHDK, CDR2 SYGVNS. The CDR3 spans 16 residues. The CDR3 DNA reads TGTGCCAGCAGTCCGACTAGCGGGCAAGGGCACAATGAGCGGTTCTTC. As protein: CASSPTSGQGHNERFF.

This clonotype was detected ten times or more. The gene calls are TRBV5-6 and TRBJ2-1; the D gene is possibly TRBD2 (6 bases). CDR1 and CDR2 (germline): SGHDT, YYEEEE. V shed 0 bases and J shed 0 bases, with 19 bases lying between them. CDR3 length: 19 amino acids. CDR3: CASSLGVYSAGSSYNEQFF. The DNA for the CDR3 is TGTGCCAGCAGCTTGGGGGTGTATTCGGCGGGAAGCTCCTACAATGAGCAGTTCTTC. Drawing the rest from reference TRBV5-6 and TRBJ2-1, the complete variable domain is DAGVTQSPTHLIKTRGQQVTLRCSPKSGHDTVSWYQQALGQGPQFIFQYYEEEERQRGNFPDRFSGHQFPNYSSELNVNALLLGDSALYLCASSLGVYSAGSSYNEQFFGPGTRLTVL.

The V gene is TRBV29-1, the J gene TRBJ2-7, with D maybe TRBD1 (6 bases). Trimming took 6 bases from V and 7 from J, leaving 10 bases between them. Per germline, CDR1 SQVTM and CDR2 ANQGSEA. The CDR3 spans 10 residues. The CDR3 is CSVGTTEQYF. CDR3 DNA sequence: TGCAGCGTCGGGACAACAGAGCAGTACTTC.

The table lists this clonotype with many counts. The V call is TRBV19, the J call TRBJ2-6; a weak D match, TRBD2 (5 bases). V was trimmed by 1 base and J by 4 bases, leaving 14 bases between them. The germline V gene encodes CDR1 LNHDA and CDR2 SQIVND (reference sequence). The CDR3 totals 17 residues. The CDR3 loop reads CASSIGGGYVGANVLTF. CDR3 coding DNA: TGTGCCAGTAGTATAGGAGGCGGGTATGTCGGGGCCAACGTCCTGACTTTC.

The chain recombines TRBV18 with TRBJ2-3, with a tentative D call TRBD2 (6 bases). Germline V gene lookup returns CDR1 KGHSH and CDR2 LQKENI. The length of the CDR3 is 18 residues. V was clipped by 5 bases and J by 0 bases, with 21 bases between them. CDR3 region: CASSTRRTSGSSTDTQYF. DNA for the CDR3: TGTGCCAGCTCAACCCGGCGGACGAGCGGGTCTAGCACAGATACGCAGTATTTT. Full variable domain (remainder filled in from reference TRBV18 and TRBJ2-3): NAGVMQNPRHLVRRRGQEARLRCSPMKGHSHVYWYRQLPEEGLKFMVYLQKENIIDESGMPKERFSAEFPKEGPSILRIQQVVRGDSAAYFCASSTRRTSGSSTDTQYFGPGTRLTVL.

This clonotype was recorded many times. The gene calls are TRBV5-1 and TRBJ1-2, with D possibly TRBD1 on 6 matching bases. V was cut by 0 bases and J by 5 bases, with 8 bases left in between. Per germline, CDR1 SGHRS and CDR2 YFSETQ. This CDR3 has 13 amino acids. The CDR3 here is CASSLEQGYGYTF. For the CDR3, the DNA is TGCGCCAGCAGCTTGGAACAGGGTTATGGCTACACCTTC.

This clonotype was seen ten or more times. The chain uses TRBV20-1 and TRBJ2-3; D possibly matches TRBD1 or TRBD2 (5 bases each). V lost 7 bases and J lost 4, with 12 bases in between. The CDR3 contains 12 residues. Looked up from germline, CDR1 is DFQATT and CDR2 is SNEGSKA (reference sequence). CDR3 sequence reads: CSDGGVADTQYF. The CDR3, as DNA: TGCAGTGATGGGGGAGTGGCAGATACGCAGTATTTT.

In its sample, this clonotype was seen many times. The chain employs TRBV27 and TRBJ2-1; 13 bases agree with TRBD2. After removal of 2 bases from V and 4 bases from J, the junction contained 2 bases not matched to a gene. The CDR3 sequence is 16 residues long. The germline V gene encodes CDR1 MNHEY and CDR2 SMNVEV (reference sequence). The CDR3 here is CASSLTSGRDYNEQFF. The CDR3 coding sequence is TGTGCCAGCAGTTTAACTAGCGGGAGGGATTACAATGAGCAGTTCTTC.

This sequence joins TRBV20-1 and TRBJ2-5; D possibly corresponds to TRBD1 (5 bases). CDR1 DFQATT and CDR2 SNEGSKA come from the germline V gene (reference sequence). The V gene lost 0 bases and the J gene lost 5 bases, with 13 bases spanning the gap. This CDR3 spans 14 amino acids. CDR3 nucleotide sequence: TGCAGTGCTAGAGATCCGAGGAAGGGGGAGACCCAGTACTTC. Its protein product is CSARDPRKGETQYF.

This clonotype was seen ten or more times. The chain joins TRBV20-1 to TRBJ1-1, with 7 bases identical to TRBD1. Trimming at V came to 0 bases and at J to 3 bases, leaving 7 bases not matched to a gene. This CDR3 is 15 amino acids long. Germline CDR1 is DFQATT and CDR2 is SNEGSKA (reference sequence). The CDR3 spells CSARDRGQGDTEAFF. In DNA form, the CDR3 reads TGCAGTGCTAGAGATAGGGGGCAGGGGGACACTGAAGCTTTCTTT.

This clonotype was recorded at least ten times. The chain has TRBV20-1 and TRBJ2-1, with D perhaps given as TRBD1 or TRBD2 (5 bases each). This CDR3 spans 14 amino acids. V was cut by 4 bases and J by 5 bases, with 15 bases left in between. Germline V gene lookup returns CDR1 DFQATT and CDR2 SNEGSKA (reference sequence). CDR3: CSATLSGRNNEQFF. The CDR3 DNA is TGCAGTGCTACACTCTCGGGACGTAACAATGAGCAGTTCTTC.

This clonotype was recorded many times. J is TRBJ2-2 and V is TRBV5-1; no firm D call. The length of the CDR3 is 14 residues. In germline, CDR1 is SGHRS, CDR2 YFSETQ. Trimming stripped 0 bases from V and 1 base from J, with 4 bases between. CDR3 nucleotides: TGCGCCAGCAGCTTGGGGAGGAACACCGGGGAGCTGTTTTTT. Translation: CASSLGRNTGELFF.

This clonotype has more than one count but fewer than ten. The chain is built from TRBV3-1 and TRBJ2-1, with D maybe TRBD1 (6 bases). This CDR3 has 14 amino acids. CDR1 LGHDT and CDR2 YNNKEL come from the germline V gene (reference sequence). With 4 bases removed from V and 4 bases from J, the gap between germline ends came to 11 bases. The CDR3 DNA is TGTGCCAGCAGCCCACGAGGACAGTACAATGAGCAGTTCTTC. Its translation: CASSPRGQYNEQFF.